These 5 T cell receptor beta chains were all obtained from the same sample, sequenced in a study of T cell repertoires in cytomegalovirus infection. For these receptors, no antigen is known. MiXCR was run by TCRdb on the reads, yielding one entry per CDR3 protein. Of about 830,000 distinct CDR3 sequences listed, approximately 32% are singletons. Specimen: cultured CD8+ T cells from PBMCs, collected from culture after CMV antigen stimulation. These receptor sequences come from a human donor in good health (CMV status not recorded). Some clones in this sample may be carry-over from other donors' samples.

V gene TRBV6-1 combines with J gene TRBJ2-7, with 8 positions matching TRBD1. The CDR3 extends over 13 amino acids. CDR1 is MNHNS and CDR2 is SASEGT in the germline V gene. Germline trimming cut 8 bases from V and 3 bases from J; bases unmatched to any gene: 6. CDR3 in amino acids: CASWGQDNYEQYF. The CDR3 DNA sequence: TGTGCCAGCTGGGGACAGGACAACTACGAGCAGTACTTC.

This clonotype has only a few counts. This chain connects TRBV6-6 to TRBJ1-5; 7 bases match TRBD1. V gave up 4 bases and J gave up 13 bases; unmatched junction bases: 7. CDR3 length: 12 residues. Germline values: CDR1 MNHNY, CDR2 SVGAGI (reference sequence). CDR3 protein: CASSWTGPLQHF. CDR3 nucleotide sequence: TGTGCCAGCAGTTGGACAGGCCCACTTCAGCATTTT.

The V call is TRBV9, the J call TRBJ2-2; D might be TRBD2 (5 bases). V was trimmed by 0 bases and J by 4 bases, leaving 19 bases between them. The CDR3 is 18 residues long. Germline V gene lookup returns CDR1 SGDLS and CDR2 YYNGEE. This CDR3 is CASSVAVQTKGSTGELFF. For the CDR3, the DNA is TGTGCCAGCAGCGTAGCTGTTCAGACTAAGGGTAGCACCGGGGAGCTGTTTTTT.

The CDR3 bases are TGTGCCAGTAGTCCCCGGAGGGGTGCTAACACCGGGGAGCTGTTTTTT. This encodes CASSPRRGANTGELFF. This rearrangement joins TRBV19 to TRBJ2-2, with a tentative D call TRBD2 (6 bases). This CDR3 has 16 amino acids. V shed 5 bases and J shed 2 bases, with 15 bases lying between them. Germline-derived CDR1 and CDR2 are LNHDA and SQIVND (reference sequence).

V usage is TRBV2 and J usage is TRBJ2-1; D is uncertain. Germline V CDR1 and CDR2: SNHLY, FYNNEI. V gave up 4 bases and J gave up 8 bases, with 3 bases separating them. The CDR3 spans 10 residues. CDR3 DNA sequence: TGTGCCAGCAGTGGGTATGAGCAGTTCTTC. Its protein product is CASSGYEQFF.